This T cell receptor (beta chain) was found in a study of T cell repertoires in cytomegalovirus infection. Germline V gives CDR1 MDHEN, CDR2 SYDVKM. CDR3 size: 15 residues. To note about this clonotype: A read error is possible here, since a much larger clone lies one base away.

TCRdb recomputed calls from the reads with MiXCR, one row per CDR3 protein. Of roughly 230,000 distinct CDR3 sequences listed, about a sixth are singletons. This receptor was obtained from a human donor in good health (CMV status not recorded). Some clones in this sample may be carry-over from other donors' samples. Sequenced material: CD8+ T cells from PBMCs. The rearrangement joins TRBV28 to TRBJ2-3; D is perhaps TRBD2 (5 bases). The CDR3 DNA reads as TGTGTCAGCAGTTCCAGAGGGTCTAGCACAGATACGCAGTATTTT. Amino acids: CVSSSRGSSTDTQYF. Filled out from reference TRBV28 and TRBJ2-3, the complete variable domain reads DVKVTQSSRYLVKRTGEKVFLECVQDMDHENMFWYRQDPGLGLRLIYFSYDVKMKEKGDIPEGYSVSREKKERFSLILESASTNQTSMYLCVSSSRGSSTDTQYFGPGTRLTVL.